The 25 T cell receptor beta chains in this list originate from one sample, sequenced in a study of response to subunit inactivated influenza vaccine. TCRdb independently ran MiXCR on the RT-PCR reads; one entry per CDR3 protein. Of some 480,000 distinct CDR3 sequences in the sample, roughly 11% were seen once. This material consisted of PBMCs from blood, taken roughly 45 days after vaccination. Receptor source: a man aged 50-59 years who received an inactivated influenza vaccine.

V usage is TRBV19 and J usage is TRBJ2-2, with TRBD1 identical over 8 bases. Germline loops: CDR1 LNHDA, CDR2 SQIVND (reference sequence). The J segment lost 4 bases and the V segment lost 3 bases, leaving 10 bases of the junction unmatched. The CDR3 totals 17 residues. In DNA, the CDR3 is TGTGCCAGTAGTATTGAGGCAGGGGGCATGGGCACCGGGGAGCTGTTTTTT. Translating gives CASSIEAGGMGTGELFF.

This clonotype has more than one count but fewer than ten. V and J are TRBV25-1 and TRBJ2-5; the D gene is possibly TRBD2 (5 bases). Germline V gene lookup returns CDR1 MGHDK and CDR2 SYGVNS. This CDR3 contains 16 residues. Trimming took off 2 bases at V and 0 bases at J, with 13 bases between the two ends. In DNA, the CDR3 is TGTGCCAGCAGTGAAAGGACGGGATCGTACCAAGAGACCCAGTACTTC. Protein: CASSERTGSYQETQYF. The entire variable domain, with the rest obtained from reference TRBV25-1 and TRBJ2-5, is as follows: EADIYQTPRYLVIGTGKKITLECSQTMGHDKMYWYQQDPGMELHLIHYSYGVNSTEKGDLSSESTVSRIRTEHFPLTLESARPSHTSQYLCASSERTGSYQETQYFGPGTRLLVL.

This rearrangement joins TRBV6-5 to TRBJ2-3; D ambiguous. CDR1 is MNHEY and CDR2 is SVGAGI in the germline V gene. The CDR3 covers 14 residues. V lost 0 bases, J lost 8 bases, and 12 bases lay in between. CDR3 DNA sequence: TGTGCCAGCAGTTACTCGATGGTAGGCGGTACGCAGTATTTT. Encoded protein: CASSYSMVGGTQYF.

In nucleotides, the CDR3 is TGTGCCAGCAGCTTAGAAGCGGGGGGGCCCAACGAGCAGTACTTC. This gives the protein CASSLEAGGPNEQYF. The V gene is TRBV7-2, the J gene TRBJ2-7; 10 bases agree with TRBD2. Germline V gives CDR1 SGHTA, CDR2 FQGNSA. The CDR3 has 15 residues. With V trimmed by 1 base and J by 5 bases, 5 bases remained unmatched.

The sample holds many counts of this clonotype. The genes are TRBV6-5 and TRBJ1-3; D is ambiguous. Germline CDR1 reads MNHEY; CDR2 reads SVGAGI. The V gene lost 4 bases and the J gene lost 0 bases, with 10 bases spanning the gap. This CDR3 region has 15 residues. CDR3: CASSFSGSSGNTIYF. DNA for the CDR3: TGTGCCAGCAGTTTTTCCGGCAGCTCTGGAAACACCATATATTTT.

This clonotype appeared a few times. This chain links TRBV6-5 with TRBJ1-6; D uncertain. Germline-derived CDR1 and CDR2 are MNHEY and SVGAGI. The CDR3 has 14 amino acids. V was clipped by 2 bases and J by 6 bases, with 8 bases between them. The chain's CDR3 is CASSYRAGNSPLHF. DNA for the CDR3: TGTGCCAGCAGTTACCGGGCTGGTAATTCACCCCTCCACTTT.

This clonotype turned up a few times. This sequence joins TRBV29-1 and TRBJ2-7; 9 bases are a match to TRBD2. CDR1 SQVTM and CDR2 ANQGSEA come from the germline V gene. This CDR3 comprises 14 residues. CDR3 in amino acids: CSAGSSGKRYEQYF. The CDR3, as DNA: TGCAGTGCTGGGTCTAGCGGGAAGCGCTACGAGCAGTACTTC.

The rearrangement joins TRBV6-2 or TRBV6-3 to TRBJ2-1, with D perhaps TRBD1 or TRBD2 (5 bases each). V lost 7 bases to trimming and J lost 7 bases, with 14 bases between them. CDR1 is MNHEY and CDR2 is SVGEGT in the germline V gene. CDR3 size: 13 residues. CDR3 bases: TGTGCCAGCACTCGGGACGGCTGGAATGAGCAGTTCTTC. It translates to CASTRDGWNEQFF.

There are many counts of this clonotype. The chain employs TRBV11-3 and TRBJ2-1; 11 bases map to TRBD1. This CDR3 spans 15 amino acids. The V and J ends lost 3 bases and 7 bases, in that order; junction bases with no gene match: 5. Germline-derived CDR1 and CDR2 are SGHNT and YENEEA. The CDR3 region is CASSFGQGASNEQFF. CDR3 DNA: TGTGCCAGCAGCTTTGGACAGGGGGCATCTAATGAGCAGTTCTTC.

This clonotype was counted a few times. The chain couples TRBV28 to TRBJ2-7; 7 bases align to TRBD1. In germline, CDR1 is MDHEN, CDR2 SYDVKM. V trimming: 2 bases; J trimming: 3 bases; junction bases outside the gene matches: 7. The CDR3 covers 15 residues. The CDR3 nucleotides are TGTGCCAGCAGTTTAGCCGGGACAGACCACTACGAGCAGTACTTC. Its translation is CASSLAGTDHYEQYF.

Many counts were recorded for this clonotype. This chain uses TRBV5-1 with TRBJ2-7; 11 bases line up with TRBD2. CDR1 is SGHRS and CDR2 is YFSETQ in the germline V gene. This CDR3 contains 14 residues. V shed 3 bases, J shed 3 bases, and the junction held 2 bases outside the gene matches. The CDR3 DNA reads TGCGCCAGCAGCTCGACTAGCGGGAACTACGAGCAGTACTTC. Translated: CASSSTSGNYEQYF.

Here the CDR3 reads CASSQEAIRRTSLSEQFF. In DNA form, the CDR3 reads TGTGCCAGCAGCCAAGAAGCGATCCGAAGGACTAGCCTAAGTGAGCAGTTCTTC. This rearrangement joins TRBV4-2 to TRBJ2-1; 8 bases are shared with TRBD2. V was pared by 0 bases and J by 9 bases, with 16 bases of the junction left unmatched. The CDR3 contains 18 residues. Germline CDR1 is LGHNA and CDR2 is YNFKEQ.

This clonotype has just a few counts. This chain's CDR3 is CSARDLLVGYEQYF. The CDR3 nucleotides read TGCAGTGCTAGAGATCTACTAGTAGGGTACGAGCAGTACTTC. The chain uses TRBV20-1 and TRBJ2-7, with D possibly TRBD2 on 5 matching bases. CDR1 and CDR2 from the germline V gene are DFQATT and SNEGSKA (reference sequence). V was cut by 0 bases and J by 4 bases, with 13 bases left in between. This CDR3 has 14 residues.

This clonotype came up once. The rearrangement uses TRBV6-1 and TRBJ1-3; 7 bases are a match to TRBD1. The CDR3 is 14 residues long. Trimming took 6 bases from V and 4 from J; bases not matched to a gene: 6. CDR1 and CDR2 (germline): MNHNS, SASEGT. The CDR3 DNA sequence: TGTGCCAGCAGCCAAGGGGGCGCCGGAAACACCATATATTTT. Protein product: CASSQGGAGNTIYF.

In this sample, this clonotype turned up many times. V is TRBV4-2 and J is TRBJ2-3, with D tentatively TRBD2 (6 bases). Germline CDR1 reads LGHNA; CDR2 reads YNFKEQ. V lost 5 bases, J lost 3 bases, and 12 bases lay in between. CDR3 length: 14 amino acids. CDR3 coding DNA: TGTGCCAGCAGCTTAGGGCGGGAAACAGATACGCAGTATTTT. Its protein product is CASSLGRETDTQYF.

V is TRBV6-2 or TRBV6-3 and J is TRBJ2-1; D not resolved. V was shortened by 2 bases and J by 5 bases, with 28 bases between the two germline ends. The CDR3 is 20 residues long. The V gene's germline CDR1 is MNHEY and CDR2 SVGEGT. The CDR3 spells CASSYTPSMWISLLNNEQFF. The DNA of the CDR3 is TGTGCCAGCAGTTACACCCCCTCTATGTGGATTTCACTACTCAACAATGAGCAGTTCTTC.

The chain has TRBV7-8 and TRBJ2-7, with 9 bases fitting TRBD2. CDR3 size: 14 residues. The V gene end was trimmed by 1 base and the J gene end by 7 bases; junction bases not matched to a gene: 5. Looked up from germline, CDR1 is SGHVS and CDR2 is FQNEAQ. The CDR3 DNA reads as TGTGCCAGCAGCTTAGAGGGACTAGCTTGGGAGCAGTACTTC. This sequence encodes CASSLEGLAWEQYF. Variable domain in full (rest from reference TRBV7-8 and TRBJ2-7): GAGVSQSPRYKVAKRGQDVALRCDPISGHVSLFWYQQALGQGPEFLTYFQNEAQLDKSGLPSDRFFAERPEGSVSTLKIQRTQQEDSAVYLCASSLEGLAWEQYFGPGTRLTVT.

This clonotype occurred a few times. The chain joins TRBV28 to TRBJ2-7; tentatively, D is TRBD2 (6 bases). Germline V gene lookup returns CDR1 MDHEN and CDR2 SYDVKM. The CDR3 has 14 amino acids. V dropped 3 bases and J dropped 1 base, with 10 bases sitting between them. The CDR3 DNA sequence: TGTGCCAGCAGTTTCCCGCGGGATTCCTACGAGCAGTACTTC. Translation gives CASSFPRDSYEQYF.

J is TRBJ2-7 and V is TRBV19, with D possibly being TRBD1 (6 bases). Germline values: CDR1 LNHDA, CDR2 SQIVND (reference sequence). This CDR3 is built from 13 residues. V was cut by 5 bases and J by 2 bases, with 10 bases left in between. The CDR3 region has the DNA TGTGCCAGTAGTGTCCGGACAGCCTACGAGCAGTACTTC. It translates to CASSVRTAYEQYF.

This clonotype was recorded a few times. The chain couples TRBV5-6 to TRBJ1-5; D uncertain. The V gene lost 1 base and the J gene lost 4 bases, with 18 bases spanning the gap. Germline V gives CDR1 SGHDT, CDR2 YYEEEE. The CDR3 extends over 17 amino acids. The chain's CDR3 is CASSLWKERVANQPQHF. CDR3 nucleotides: TGTGCCAGCAGCTTGTGGAAGGAGAGGGTTGCGAATCAGCCCCAGCATTTT.

J is TRBJ2-3 and V is TRBV10-3, with TRBD1 matching 7 bases. The germline V gene has CDR1 ENHRY and CDR2 SYGVKD. The trim removed 6 bases at V and 2 bases at J, leaving 5 bases unmatched. This CDR3 spans 14 amino acids. For the CDR3, the DNA is TGTGCCATCAGGCCGGGACAGATCACAGATACGCAGTATTTT. It is translated as CAIRPGQITDTQYF.

The chain recombines TRBV7-7 with TRBJ2-1, with 8 bases lining up with TRBD2. CDR1 is SSHAT, CDR2 FNYEAQ, per germline (reference sequence). This CDR3 region has 15 residues. V lost 5 bases, J lost 4 bases, and 7 bases stayed unmatched. The CDR3 protein is CASSPRVAGYNEQFF. CDR3 DNA: TGTGCCAGCAGCCCCCGGGTAGCGGGGTACAATGAGCAGTTCTTC.

The chain recombines TRBV12-3 or TRBV12-4 with TRBJ1-1, with TRBD1 identical over 7 bases. The V and J ends lost 8 bases and 3 bases, in that order; junction bases with no gene match: 6. This CDR3 is 13 amino acids long. CDR3 sequence (DNA): TGTGCCAGCTCAGACAGGGCGGACACTGAAGCTTTCTTT. This sequence encodes CASSDRADTEAFF.

The sample holds many counts of this clonotype. The chain couples TRBV5-5 to TRBJ2-3, with D perhaps matching TRBD1 (6 bases). The CDR3 runs to 15 residues. Trimming removed 0 bases from V and 4 bases from J, with 12 bases in between. The germline CDR1 and CDR2 sequences are SGHKS and YYEKEE (reference sequence). Here the CDR3 reads CASSLVQGRADTQYF. The CDR3 DNA sequence: TGTGCCAGCAGCTTGGTCCAGGGGCGCGCAGATACGCAGTATTTT. The variable domain in full, completed from reference TRBV5-5 and TRBJ2-3, reads DAGVTQSPTHLIKTRGQQVTLRCSPISGHKSVSWYQQVLGQGPQFIFQYYEKEERGRGNFPDRFSARQFPNYSSELNVNALLLGDSALYLCASSLVQGRADTQYFGPGTRLTVL.

The J gene is TRBJ1-5, the V gene TRBV12-3 or TRBV12-4, with D possibly matching TRBD1 (5 bases). V was pared by 10 bases and J by 6 bases, with 13 bases between. This CDR3 comprises 12 residues. This CDR3 is CATQGPRQPQHF. The DNA of the CDR3 is TGTGCCACGCAGGGCCCCCGTCAGCCCCAGCATTTT.